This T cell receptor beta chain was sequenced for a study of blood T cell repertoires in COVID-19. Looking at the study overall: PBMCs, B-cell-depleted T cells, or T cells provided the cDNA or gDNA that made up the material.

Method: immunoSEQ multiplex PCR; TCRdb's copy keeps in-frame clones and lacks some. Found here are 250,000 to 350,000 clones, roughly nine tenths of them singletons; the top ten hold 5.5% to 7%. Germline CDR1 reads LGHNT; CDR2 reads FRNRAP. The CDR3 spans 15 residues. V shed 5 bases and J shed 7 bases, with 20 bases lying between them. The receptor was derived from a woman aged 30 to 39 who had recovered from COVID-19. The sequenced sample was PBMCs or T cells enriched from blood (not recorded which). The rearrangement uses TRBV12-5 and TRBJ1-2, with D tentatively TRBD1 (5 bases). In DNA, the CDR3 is TGTGCTAGTGGTCCGCGCGACGGGGGGGTGAGTGGCTACACCTTC. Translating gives CASGPRDGGVSGYTF.